The T cell receptor beta chain described here comes from a study of CD8+ T cells in alopecia areata. The wider study: It was 6 to 18 months of tofacitinib, and then there were 6 months off drug.

The germline V gene has CDR1 MNHNS and CDR2 SASEGT. The V gene end was trimmed by 6 bases and the J gene end by 5 bases; junction bases not matched to a gene: 3. CDR3 length: 13 amino acids. Once RNA had been extracted, it was reverse transcribed into cDNA to act as the sequencing template. Libraries were prepared by immunoSEQ multiplex PCR; TCRdb keeps only in-frame clonotypes and omits some of them. The data hold a few hundred thousand clones, with about two fifths observed a single time. This clone appeared a single time. Its specificity is unknown. Findings and caveats of the study: Scalp clonality and expanded CD8+ clones among the top 100 showed significant decreases with tofacitinib. Across lesional scalp, and particularly alopecia totalis/universalis, clonality surpassed that of normal scalp.

Treatment defined: oral pan-JAK inhibitor, 5-10 mg twice daily. Sorting from PBMCs produced CD4+ and CD8+ T cells. The specimen comprised CD4+ T cells sorted from blood, sampled around week 34, from a patient treated with tofacitinib. The chain links TRBV6-1 to TRBJ2-2, with TRBD1 matching over 7 bases. This sequence originates from a human donor with alopecia areata. CDR3: CASRLQGTGELFF. For the CDR3, the DNA is TGTGCCAGCAGGTTACAGGGGACCGGGGAGCTGTTTTTT.